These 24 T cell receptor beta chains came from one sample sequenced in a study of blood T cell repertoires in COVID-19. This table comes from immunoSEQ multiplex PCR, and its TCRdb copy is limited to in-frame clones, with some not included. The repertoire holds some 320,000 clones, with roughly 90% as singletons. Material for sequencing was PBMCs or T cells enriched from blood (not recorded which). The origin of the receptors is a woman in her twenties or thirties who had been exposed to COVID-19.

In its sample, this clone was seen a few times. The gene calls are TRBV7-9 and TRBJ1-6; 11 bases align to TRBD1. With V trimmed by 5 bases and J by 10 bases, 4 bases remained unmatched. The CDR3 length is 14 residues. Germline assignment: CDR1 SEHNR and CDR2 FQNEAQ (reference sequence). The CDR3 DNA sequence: TGTGCCAGCAGCCAGGACAGGGGGCGATCACCCCTCCACTTT. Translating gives CASSQDRGRSPLHF.

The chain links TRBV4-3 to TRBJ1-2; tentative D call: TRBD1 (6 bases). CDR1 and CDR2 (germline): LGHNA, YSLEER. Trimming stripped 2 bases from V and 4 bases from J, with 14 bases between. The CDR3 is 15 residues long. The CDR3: CASSQSNRATYGYTF. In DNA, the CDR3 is TGCGCCAGCAGCCAATCTAACAGGGCCACCTATGGCTACACCTTC.

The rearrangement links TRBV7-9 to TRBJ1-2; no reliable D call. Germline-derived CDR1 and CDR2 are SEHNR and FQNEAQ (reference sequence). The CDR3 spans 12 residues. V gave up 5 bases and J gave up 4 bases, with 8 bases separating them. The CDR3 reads CASSEAFYGYTF. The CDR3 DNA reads TGTGCCAGCAGCGAGGCATTCTATGGCTACACCTTC. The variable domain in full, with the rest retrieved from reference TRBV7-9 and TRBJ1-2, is DTGVSQNPRHKITKRGQNVTFRCDPISEHNRLYWYRQTLGQGPEFLTYFQNEAQLEKSRLLSDRFSAERPKGSFSTLEIQRTEQGDSAMYLCASSEAFYGYTFGSGTRLTVV.

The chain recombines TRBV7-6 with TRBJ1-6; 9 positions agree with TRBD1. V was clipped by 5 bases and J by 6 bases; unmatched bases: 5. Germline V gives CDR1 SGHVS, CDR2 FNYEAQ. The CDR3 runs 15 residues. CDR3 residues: CASSAGTGPNSPLHF. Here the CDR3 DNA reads TGTGCCAGCAGCGCCGGGACAGGGCCTAATTCACCCCTCCACTTT.

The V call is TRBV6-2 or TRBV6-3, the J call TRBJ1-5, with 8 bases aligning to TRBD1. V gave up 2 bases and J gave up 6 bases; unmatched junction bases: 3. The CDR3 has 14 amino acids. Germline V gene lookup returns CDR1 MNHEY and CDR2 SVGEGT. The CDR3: CASSYPGTGQPQHF. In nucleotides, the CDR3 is TGTGCCAGCAGTTACCCCGGGACAGGTCAGCCCCAGCATTTT.

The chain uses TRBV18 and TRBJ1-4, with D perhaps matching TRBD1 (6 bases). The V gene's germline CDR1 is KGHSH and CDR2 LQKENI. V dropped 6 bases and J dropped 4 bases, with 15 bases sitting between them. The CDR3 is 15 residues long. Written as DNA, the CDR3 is TGTGCCAGCTCGCCTAGGACAGACAATAATGAAAAACTGTTTTTT. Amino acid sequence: CASSPRTDNNEKLFF.

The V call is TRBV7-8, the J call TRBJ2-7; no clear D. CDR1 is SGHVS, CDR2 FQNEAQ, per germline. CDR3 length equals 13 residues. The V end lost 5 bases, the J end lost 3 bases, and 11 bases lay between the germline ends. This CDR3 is CASSPSPGYEQYF. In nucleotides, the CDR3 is TGTGCCAGCAGCCCCTCACCGGGCTACGAGCAGTACTTC.

The CDR3 reads CASSPSGFPSGLSNNEQFF. The CDR3 bases are TGTGCCAGCTCACCATCCGGTTTTCCGTCGGGACTATCAAACAATGAGCAGTTCTTC. The V and J genes are TRBV18 and TRBJ2-1; 7 bases fit TRBD2. V shed 2 bases and J 5 bases; nucleotides not matched to a gene: 18. Germline V gene sequence: CDR1 KGHSH, CDR2 LQKENI. The CDR3 spans 19 residues. Looking up the rest from reference TRBV18 and TRBJ2-1 gives the full variable domain: NAGVMQNPRHLVRRRGQEARLRCSPMKGHSHVYWYRQLPEEGLKFMVYLQKENIIDESGMPKERFSAEFPKEGPSILRIQQVVRGDSAAYFCASSPSGFPSGLSNNEQFFGPGTRLTVL.

CDR3 sequence (DNA): TGTGCCAGCAGCTTATCAGGCAACACAGATACGCAGTATTTT. Its translation: CASSLSGNTDTQYF. The chain employs TRBV7-3 and TRBJ2-3; D ambiguous. This CDR3 has 14 residues. The V gene lost 2 bases and the J gene lost 2 bases, with 8 bases spanning the gap. Germline CDR1 is SGHTA and CDR2 is FQGTGA.

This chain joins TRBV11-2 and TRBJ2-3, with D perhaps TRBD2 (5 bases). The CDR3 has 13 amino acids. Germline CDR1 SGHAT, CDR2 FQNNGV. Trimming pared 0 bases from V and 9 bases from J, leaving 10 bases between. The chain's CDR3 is CASSLERAVTQYF. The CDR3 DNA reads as TGTGCCAGCAGCTTAGAGAGGGCTGTCACGCAGTATTTT.

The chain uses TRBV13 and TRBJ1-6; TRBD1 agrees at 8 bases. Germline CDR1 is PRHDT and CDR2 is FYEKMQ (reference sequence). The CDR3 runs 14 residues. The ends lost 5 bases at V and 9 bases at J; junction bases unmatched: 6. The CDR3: CASSPQGAGSPLHF. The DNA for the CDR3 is TGTGCCAGCAGCCCGCAGGGGGCCGGTTCACCCCTCCACTTT.

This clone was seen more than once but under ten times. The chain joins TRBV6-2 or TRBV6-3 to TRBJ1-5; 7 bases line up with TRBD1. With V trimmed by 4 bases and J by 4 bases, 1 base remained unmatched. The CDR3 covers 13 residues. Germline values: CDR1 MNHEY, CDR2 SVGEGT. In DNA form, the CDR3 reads TGTGCCAGCAGTTTGACAGGGAATCAGCCCCAGCATTTT. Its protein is CASSLTGNQPQHF.

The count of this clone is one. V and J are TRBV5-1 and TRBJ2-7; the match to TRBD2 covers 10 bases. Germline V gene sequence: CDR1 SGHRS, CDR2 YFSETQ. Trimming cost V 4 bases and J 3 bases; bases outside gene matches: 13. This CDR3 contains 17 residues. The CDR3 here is CASSLSPSSGGLYEQYF. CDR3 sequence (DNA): TGCGCCAGCAGCCTATCCCCTTCTAGCGGGGGCCTCTACGAGCAGTACTTC.

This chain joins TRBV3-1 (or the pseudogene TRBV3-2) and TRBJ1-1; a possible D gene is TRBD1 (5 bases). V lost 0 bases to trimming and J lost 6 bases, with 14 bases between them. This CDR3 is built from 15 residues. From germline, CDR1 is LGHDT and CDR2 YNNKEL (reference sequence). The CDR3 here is CASSQDPRSGAEAFF. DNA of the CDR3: TGTGCCAGCAGCCAAGATCCGAGATCGGGGGCTGAAGCTTTCTTT.

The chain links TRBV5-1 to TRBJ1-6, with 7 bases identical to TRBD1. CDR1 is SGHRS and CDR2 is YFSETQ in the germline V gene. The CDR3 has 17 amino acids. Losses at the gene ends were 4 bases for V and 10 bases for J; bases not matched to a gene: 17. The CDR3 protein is CASSQGTDLRGLSPLHF. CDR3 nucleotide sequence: TGCGCCAGCAGCCAAGGGACAGATTTAAGGGGCTTGTCACCCCTCCACTTT.

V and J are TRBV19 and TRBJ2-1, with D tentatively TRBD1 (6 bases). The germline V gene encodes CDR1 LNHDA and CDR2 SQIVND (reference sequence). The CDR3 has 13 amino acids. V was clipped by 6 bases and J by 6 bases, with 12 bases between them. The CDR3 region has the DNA TGTGCCAGTAGCACCCAGGGGTTCAATGAGCAGTTCTTC. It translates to CASSTQGFNEQFF.

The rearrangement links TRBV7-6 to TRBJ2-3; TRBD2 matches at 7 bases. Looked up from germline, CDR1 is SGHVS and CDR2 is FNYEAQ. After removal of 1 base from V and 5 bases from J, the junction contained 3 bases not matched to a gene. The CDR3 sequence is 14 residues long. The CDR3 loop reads CASSLVGGGDTQYF. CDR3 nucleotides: TGTGCCAGCAGCTTAGTAGGCGGGGGAGATACGCAGTATTTT. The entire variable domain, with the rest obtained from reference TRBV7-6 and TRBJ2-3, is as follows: GAGVSQSPRYKVTKRGQDVALRCDPISGHVSLYWYRQALGQGPEFLTYFNYEAQQDKSGLPNDRFSAERPEGSISTLTIQRTEQRDSAMYRCASSLVGGGDTQYFGPGTRLTVL.

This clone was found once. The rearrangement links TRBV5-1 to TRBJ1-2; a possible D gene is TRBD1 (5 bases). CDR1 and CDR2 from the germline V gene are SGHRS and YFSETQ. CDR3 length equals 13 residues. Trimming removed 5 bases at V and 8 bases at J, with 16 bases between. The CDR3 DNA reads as TGCGCCAGCAGGGGATACAGGATGAGGGGCTACACCTTC. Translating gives CASRGYRMRGYTF.

The CDR3 region has the DNA TGTGCCATCAGTCCCTTCAGCGGAGCATTAGCCAAAAACATTCAGTACTTC. This gives the protein CAISPFSGALAKNIQYF. This chain joins TRBV10-3 and TRBJ2-4; the D gene is possibly TRBD2 (5 bases). The V gene lost 5 bases and the J gene lost 0 bases, with 17 bases spanning the gap. The germline CDR1 and CDR2 sequences are ENHRY and SYGVKD. The CDR3 has 17 residues.

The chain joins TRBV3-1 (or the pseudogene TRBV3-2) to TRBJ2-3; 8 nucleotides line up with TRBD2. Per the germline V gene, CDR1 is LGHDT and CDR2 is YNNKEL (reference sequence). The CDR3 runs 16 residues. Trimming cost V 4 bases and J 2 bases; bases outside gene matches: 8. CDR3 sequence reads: CASSRWAGGSTDTQYF. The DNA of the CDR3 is TGTGCCAGCAGCCGGTGGGCGGGGGGTTCCACAGATACGCAGTATTTT.

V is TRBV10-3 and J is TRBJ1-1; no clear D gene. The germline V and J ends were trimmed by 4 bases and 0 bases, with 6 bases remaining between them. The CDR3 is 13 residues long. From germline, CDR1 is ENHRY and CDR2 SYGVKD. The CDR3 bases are TGTGCCATCAGTGTAGCGGTGAACACTGAAGCTTTCTTT. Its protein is CAISVAVNTEAFF.

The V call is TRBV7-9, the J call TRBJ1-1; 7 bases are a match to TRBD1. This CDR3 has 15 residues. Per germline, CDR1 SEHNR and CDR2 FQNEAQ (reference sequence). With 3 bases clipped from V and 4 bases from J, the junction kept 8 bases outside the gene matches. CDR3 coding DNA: TGTGCCAGCAGCTTCCCAACAGGGGCGGGCACTGAAGCTTTCTTT. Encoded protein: CASSFPTGAGTEAFF. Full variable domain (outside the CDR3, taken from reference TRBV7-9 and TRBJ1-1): DTGVSQNPRHKITKRGQNVTFRCDPISEHNRLYWYRQTLGQGPEFLTYFQNEAQLEKSRLLSDRFSAERPKGSFSTLEIQRTEQGDSAMYLCASSFPTGAGTEAFFGQGTRLTVV.

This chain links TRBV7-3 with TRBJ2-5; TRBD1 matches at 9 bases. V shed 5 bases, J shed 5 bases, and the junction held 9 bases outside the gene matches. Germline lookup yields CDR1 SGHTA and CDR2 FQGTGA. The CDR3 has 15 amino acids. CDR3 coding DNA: TGTGCCAGCAGCCGTACCGGGACAGGGTGGGAGACCCAGTACTTC. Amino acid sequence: CASSRTGTGWETQYF.

The DNA of the CDR3 is TGTGCCAGCAGTGACAGGGCGTACGAGCAGTACTTC. Translating gives CASSDRAYEQYF. This chain joins TRBV6-1 and TRBJ2-7; TRBD1 might be the D (5 bases). The CDR3 runs to 12 residues. The V end was cut by 3 bases, the J end by 4 bases, with 7 bases between. Germline CDR1 reads MNHNS; CDR2 reads SASEGT.